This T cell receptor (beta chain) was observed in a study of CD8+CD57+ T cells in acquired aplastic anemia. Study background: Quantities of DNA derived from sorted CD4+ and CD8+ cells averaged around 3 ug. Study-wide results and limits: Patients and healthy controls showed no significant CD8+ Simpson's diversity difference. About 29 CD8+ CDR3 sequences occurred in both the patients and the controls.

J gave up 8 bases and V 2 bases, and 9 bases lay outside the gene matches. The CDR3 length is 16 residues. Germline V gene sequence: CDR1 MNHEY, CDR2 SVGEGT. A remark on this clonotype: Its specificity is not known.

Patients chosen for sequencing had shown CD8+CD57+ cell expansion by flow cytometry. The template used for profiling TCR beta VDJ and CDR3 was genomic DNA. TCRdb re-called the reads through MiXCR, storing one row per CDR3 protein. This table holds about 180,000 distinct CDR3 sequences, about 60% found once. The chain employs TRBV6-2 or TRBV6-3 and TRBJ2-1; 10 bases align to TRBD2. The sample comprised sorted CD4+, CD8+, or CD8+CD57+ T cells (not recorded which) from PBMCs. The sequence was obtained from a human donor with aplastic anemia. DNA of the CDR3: TGTGCCAGCAGTTACATCGGACTAGCGGCCGGCGATGAGCAGTTCTTC. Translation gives CASSYIGLAAGDEQFF.